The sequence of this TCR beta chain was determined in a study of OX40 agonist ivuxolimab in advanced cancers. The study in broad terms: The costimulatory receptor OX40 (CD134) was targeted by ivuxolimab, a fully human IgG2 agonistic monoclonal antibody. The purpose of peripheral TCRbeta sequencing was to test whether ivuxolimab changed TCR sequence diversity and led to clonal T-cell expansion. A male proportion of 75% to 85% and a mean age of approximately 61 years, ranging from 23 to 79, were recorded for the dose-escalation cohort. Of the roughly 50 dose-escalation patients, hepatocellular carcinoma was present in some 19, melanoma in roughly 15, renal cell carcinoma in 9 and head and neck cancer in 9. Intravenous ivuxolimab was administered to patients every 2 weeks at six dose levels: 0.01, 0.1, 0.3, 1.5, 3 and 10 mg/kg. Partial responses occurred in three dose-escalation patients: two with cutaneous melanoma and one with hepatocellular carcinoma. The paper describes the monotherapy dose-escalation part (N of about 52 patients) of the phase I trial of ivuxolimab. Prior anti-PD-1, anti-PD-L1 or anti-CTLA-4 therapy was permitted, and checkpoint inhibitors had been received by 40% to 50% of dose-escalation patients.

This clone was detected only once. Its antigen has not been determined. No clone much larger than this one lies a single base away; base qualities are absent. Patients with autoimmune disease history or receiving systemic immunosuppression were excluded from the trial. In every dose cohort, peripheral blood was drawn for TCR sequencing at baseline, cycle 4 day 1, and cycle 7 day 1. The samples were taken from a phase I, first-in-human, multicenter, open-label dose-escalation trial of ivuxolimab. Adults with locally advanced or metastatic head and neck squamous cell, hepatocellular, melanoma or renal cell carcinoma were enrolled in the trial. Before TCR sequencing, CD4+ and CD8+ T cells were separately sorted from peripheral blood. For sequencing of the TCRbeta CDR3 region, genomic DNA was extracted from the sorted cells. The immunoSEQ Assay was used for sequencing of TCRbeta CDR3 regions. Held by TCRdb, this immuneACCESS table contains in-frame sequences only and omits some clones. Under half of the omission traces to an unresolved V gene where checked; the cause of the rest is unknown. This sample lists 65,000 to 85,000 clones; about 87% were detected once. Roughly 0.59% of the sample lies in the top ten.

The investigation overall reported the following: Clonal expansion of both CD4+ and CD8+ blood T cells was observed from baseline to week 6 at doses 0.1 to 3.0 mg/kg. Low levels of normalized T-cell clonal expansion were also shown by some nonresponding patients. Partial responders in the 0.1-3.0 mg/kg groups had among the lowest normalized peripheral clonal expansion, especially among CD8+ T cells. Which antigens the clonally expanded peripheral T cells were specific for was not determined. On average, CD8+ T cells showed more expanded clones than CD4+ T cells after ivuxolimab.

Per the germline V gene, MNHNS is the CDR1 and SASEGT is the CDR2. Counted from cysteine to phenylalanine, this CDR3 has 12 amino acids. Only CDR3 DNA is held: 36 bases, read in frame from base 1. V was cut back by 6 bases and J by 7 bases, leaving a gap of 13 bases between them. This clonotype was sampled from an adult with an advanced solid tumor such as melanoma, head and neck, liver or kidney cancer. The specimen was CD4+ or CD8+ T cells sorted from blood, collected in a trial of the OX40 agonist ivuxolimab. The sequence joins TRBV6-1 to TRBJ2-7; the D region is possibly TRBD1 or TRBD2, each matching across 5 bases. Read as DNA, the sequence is TGTGCCAGCAGAAATCGGGGCTGGGAGCAGTACTTC. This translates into CASRNRGWEQYF.